The source of this T cell receptor (beta chain) is a study of sequential checkpoint blockade in melanoma. Study at large: First-line arms were nivolumab then ipilimumab, or the reverse, randomized 1:1.

Treatment noted: randomized to nivolumab then ipilimumab (arm A) or the reverse (arm B). Patients had received no earlier DNA-damaging chemotherapy. Live CD3+CD8+ CD19− CD56− cells were sorted from PBMCs. The repertoire was sequenced with immunoSEQ multiplex PCR; TCRdb's copy has only in-frame clones and lacks some. Counted here are more than 25,000 clones, 70% to 85% occurring once; the ten biggest clones make up roughly 15%. The input for sequencing was CD8+ T cells sorted from blood (inferred from file names), taken from a patient given nivolumab and ipilimumab in sequence. The sequence was obtained from a human donor with melanoma.

The CDR3 DNA is TGTGCCAGCAGCCTCCGGGGGTGGGGGGCCTACGAGCAGTACTTC. This sequence encodes CASSLRGWGAYEQYF. The chain joins TRBV28 to TRBJ2-7; the D gene is possibly TRBD2 (6 bases). CDR1 and CDR2 from the germline V gene are MDHEN and SYDVKM. The CDR3 totals 15 residues. V was trimmed by 6 bases and J by 2 bases, leaving 17 bases between them.